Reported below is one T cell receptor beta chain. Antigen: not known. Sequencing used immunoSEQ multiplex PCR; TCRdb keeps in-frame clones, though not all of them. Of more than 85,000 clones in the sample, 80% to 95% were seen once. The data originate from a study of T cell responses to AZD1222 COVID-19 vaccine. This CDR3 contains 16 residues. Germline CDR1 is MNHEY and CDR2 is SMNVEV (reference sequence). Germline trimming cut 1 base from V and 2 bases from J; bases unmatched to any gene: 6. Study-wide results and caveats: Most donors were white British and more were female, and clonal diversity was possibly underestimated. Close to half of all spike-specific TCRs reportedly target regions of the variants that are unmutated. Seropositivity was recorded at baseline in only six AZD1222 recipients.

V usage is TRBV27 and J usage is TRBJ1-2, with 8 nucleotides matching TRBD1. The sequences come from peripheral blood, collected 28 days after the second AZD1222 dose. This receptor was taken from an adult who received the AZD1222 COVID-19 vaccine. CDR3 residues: CASSLYGGTGNYGYTF. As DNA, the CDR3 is TGTGCCAGCAGTTTATATGGGGGGACAGGAAACTATGGCTACACCTTC.